This is a list of T cell receptor beta chains from one sample in a study of T cell responses to AZD1222 COVID-19 vaccine. The assay was immunoSEQ multiplex PCR, and TCRdb's table has in-frame clones only and misses some. The sample records 150,000 to 200,000 clones, approximately 93% being singletons. Specimen: peripheral blood, collected 28 days after the second AZD1222 dose. These receptors were collected from an adult who received the AZD1222 COVID-19 vaccine. CDR3s include the opening cysteine and the closing phenylalanine or tryptophan. The D gene is left open where the match is weak. The size field is filled for only some rows; it gives once, few, many or a size class.

clone_size,j_call,v_call,d_call,cdr3_aa,cdr3_nt
NA,TRBJ1-2,TRBV7-2,NA,CASSAPGRPNYGYTF,TGTGCCAGCAGCGCCCCGGGACGGCCTAACTATGGCTACACCTTC
NA,TRBJ2-2,TRBV24-1,TRBD1,CATSDAVGQGVTGELFF,TGTGCCACCAGTGACGCAGTGGGACAGGGAGTCACCGGGGAGCTGTTTTTT
NA,TRBJ2-7,TRBV19,NA,CASSIGVGGYEQYF,TGTGCCAGTAGTATAGGGGTCGGGGGCTACGAGCAGTACTTC
NA,TRBJ1-4,TRBV15,NA,CATSRGGTVKKLFF,TGTGCCACCAGCAGAGGGGGGACGGTGAAAAAACTGTTTTTT
once,TRBJ1-2,TRBV7-2,NA,CASSLAVGGRGYTF,TGTGCCAGCAGCTTAGCTGTCGGGGGGAGAGGCTACACCTTC
NA,TRBJ1-6,TRBV6-5,NA,CASTKSQPSNSPLHF,TGTGCCAGCACCAAATCCCAGCCATCCAATTCACCCCTCCACTTT
NA,TRBJ2-1,TRBV7-8,NA,CASSYSGRSYNEQFF,TGTGCCAGCAGCTATAGCGGAAGATCCTACAATGAGCAGTTCTTC
NA,TRBJ2-7,TRBV13,TRBD1,CASSRGQEFYEQYF,TGTGCCAGCAGCCGTGGACAGGAGTTCTACGAGCAGTACTTC
NA,TRBJ2-1,TRBV7-8,NA,CASSLGSPYNEQFF,TGTGCCAGCAGCTTAGGAAGCCCTTACAATGAGCAGTTCTTC
once,TRBJ1-5,TRBV19,NA,CASSMRGHRVVSNQPQHF,TGTGCCAGTAGTATGAGAGGGCATAGGGTGGTTAGCAATCAGCCCCAGCATTTT
NA,TRBJ1-4,TRBV19,TRBD1,CASSLQGRMEKLFF,TGTGCCAGTAGTTTACAGGGGCGGATGGAAAAACTGTTTTTT
NA,TRBJ2-3,TRBV7-3,NA,CASSLNRASTDTQYF,TGTGCCAGCAGCTTAAATCGTGCTAGCACAGATACGCAGTATTTT
NA,TRBJ1-4,TRBV27,NA,CASSLNRDTEKLFF,TGTGCCAGCAGTTTAAACAGGGATACGGAGAAACTGTTTTTT
NA,TRBJ2-7,TRBV15,NA,CATSREQGHRDEQYF,TGTGCCACCAGCAGAGAGCAGGGACATCGCGACGAGCAGTACTTC
once,TRBJ1-5,TRBV3-1/TRBV3-2,TRBD1,CASSRTGGNQPQHF,TGTGCCAGCAGCCGGACAGGGGGAAATCAGCCCCAGCATTTT
NA,TRBJ2-3,TRBV27,TRBD2,CASSLDRTSGSLYTQYF,TGTGCCAGCAGTTTAGATCGGACTAGCGGGAGTTTATATACGCAGTATTTT
NA,TRBJ2-7,TRBV6-2/TRBV6-3,NA,CASSYNQQGYEQYF,TGTGCCAGCAGTTACAATCAGCAAGGGTACGAGCAGTACTTC
NA,TRBJ1-3,TRBV4-1,TRBD1,CASSLQGARGNTIYF,TGCGCCAGCAGCCTTCAGGGGGCGCGCGGAAACACCATATATTTT